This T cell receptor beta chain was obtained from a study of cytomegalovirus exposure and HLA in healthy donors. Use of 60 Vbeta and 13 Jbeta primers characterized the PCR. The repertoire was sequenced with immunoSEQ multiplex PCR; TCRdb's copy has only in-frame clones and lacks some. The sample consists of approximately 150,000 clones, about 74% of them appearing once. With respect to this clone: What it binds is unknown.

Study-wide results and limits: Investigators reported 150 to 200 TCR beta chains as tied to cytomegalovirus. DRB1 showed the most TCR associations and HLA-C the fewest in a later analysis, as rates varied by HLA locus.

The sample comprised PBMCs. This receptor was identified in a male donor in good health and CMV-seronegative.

This CDR3 is CASSTTGQGGHGYTF. CDR3 in DNA: TGCGCCAGCAGCACCACGGGACAGGGGGGCCATGGCTACACCTTC. The chain links TRBV5-1 to TRBJ1-2; 11 nucleotides match TRBD1. Looked up from germline, CDR1 is SGHRS and CDR2 is YFSETQ. This CDR3 is 15 amino acids long. V lost 4 bases and J lost 6; bases outside the gene matches: 8.